A single sample gave rise to the 9 T cell receptor beta chains below, sequenced in a study of blood T cell repertoires in COVID-19. Clones were sequenced by immunoSEQ multiplex PCR, and TCRdb holds only the in-frame ones, with some missing. Altogether hundreds of thousands of clones are present, 81% being singletons, with the ten largest covering roughly 8%. Specimen: peripheral blood. These receptors were obtained from a woman of 80 years or more with COVID-19, enrolled during active disease.

In this sample, this clone turned up a few times. V usage is TRBV10-3 and J usage is TRBJ1-2; D not resolved. The CDR3 is 13 residues long. V lost 5 bases and J lost 5, with 12 bases in between. Germline V lookup: CDR1 ENHRY, CDR2 SYGVKD. The CDR3 region is CAISQHGEYGYTF. CDR3 sequence (DNA): TGTGCCATCAGTCAACACGGAGAATATGGCTACACCTTC.

This rearrangement joins TRBV5-5 to TRBJ2-7; D may be TRBD2 (5 bases). Germline CDR1 is SGHKS and CDR2 is YYEKEE (reference sequence). Trimming stripped 5 bases from V and 5 bases from J, with 17 bases between. This CDR3 is built from 14 residues. CDR3 coding DNA: TGTGCCAGCAGGGTCGGAGGATCAAAGGACGAGCAGTACTTC. Its translation is CASRVGGSKDEQYF.

This rearrangement joins TRBV7-2 to TRBJ2-7; 10 nucleotides line up with TRBD2. V lost 2 bases and J lost 7; bases outside the gene matches: 17. Per the germline V gene, CDR1 is SGHTA and CDR2 is FQGNSA. This CDR3 spans 18 amino acids. DNA for the CDR3: TGTGCCAGCAGCTTATTCCCCCTGGAGCGGGAGGGCCTTGGTGAGCAGTACTTC. Its translation is CASSLFPLEREGLGEQYF.

The V gene is TRBV14, the J gene TRBJ2-7; the match to TRBD2 covers 11 bases. The CDR3 is 17 residues long. Germline lookup yields CDR1 SGHDN and CDR2 FVKESK. J was trimmed by 2 bases and V by 2 bases; bases with no gene match: 8. CDR3 bases: TGTGCCAGCAGCCAACCGTTGACTAGCGGGGACCCCTACGAGCAGTACTTC. Translated: CASSQPLTSGDPYEQYF.

This sequence joins TRBV6-6 and TRBJ2-5; D remains ambiguous. The germline V and J ends were trimmed by 6 bases and 4 bases, with 9 bases remaining between them. CDR1 MNHNY and CDR2 SVGAGI come from the germline V gene (reference sequence). The CDR3 is made up of 12 amino acids. The CDR3 nucleotides are TGTGCCAGCAGCCCCGGTTCAGAGACCCAGTACTTC. It yields the protein CASSPGSETQYF.

The genes are TRBV30 and TRBJ1-2; weak D call: TRBD1 (5 bases). V lost 0 bases to trimming and J lost 7 bases, with 9 bases between them. The CDR3 covers 12 residues. CDR1 and CDR2 (germline): GTSNPN, SVGIG (reference sequence). In DNA, the CDR3 is TGTGCCTGGAGTGTACTCACAGGTGGCTACACCTTC. Translation: CAWSVLTGGYTF.

The rearrangement uses TRBV7-9 and TRBJ2-1; the D gene is possibly TRBD2 (6 bases). The CDR3 has 19 residues. Between the trimmed V and J ends, which lost 4 bases and 0 bases, there was a span of 22 bases. The germline V gene has CDR1 SEHNR and CDR2 FQNEAQ (reference sequence). The CDR3 DNA sequence: TGTGCCAGCAGCTCCCGCGGCGCGGGGACGGCTTTCTCCTACAATGAGCAGTTCTTC. As protein: CASSSRGAGTAFSYNEQFF.

This clone was seen only a few times. The V gene is TRBV7-3, the J gene TRBJ2-1; 7 nucleotides agree with TRBD2. Germline V gene sequence: CDR1 SGHTA, CDR2 FQGTGA. Trimming cost V 3 bases and J 5 bases; bases outside gene matches: 4. This CDR3 is built from 14 residues. The CDR3 DNA reads TGTGCCAGCAGCTTGAGCGGGGCGAACAATGAGCAGTTCTTC. It encodes CASSLSGANNEQFF.

In this sample, this clone turned up a few times. The chain employs TRBV6-2 or TRBV6-3 and TRBJ2-2; weak D call: TRBD2 (6 bases). The V end lost 0 bases, the J end lost 0 bases, and 11 bases lay between the germline ends. The germline CDR1 and CDR2 sequences are MNHEY and SVGEGT. The CDR3 sequence is 17 residues long. The CDR3 region has the DNA TGTGCCAGCAGTTACTCGACGGGACTCCCGAACACCGGGGAGCTGTTTTTT. This codes for CASSYSTGLPNTGELFF.